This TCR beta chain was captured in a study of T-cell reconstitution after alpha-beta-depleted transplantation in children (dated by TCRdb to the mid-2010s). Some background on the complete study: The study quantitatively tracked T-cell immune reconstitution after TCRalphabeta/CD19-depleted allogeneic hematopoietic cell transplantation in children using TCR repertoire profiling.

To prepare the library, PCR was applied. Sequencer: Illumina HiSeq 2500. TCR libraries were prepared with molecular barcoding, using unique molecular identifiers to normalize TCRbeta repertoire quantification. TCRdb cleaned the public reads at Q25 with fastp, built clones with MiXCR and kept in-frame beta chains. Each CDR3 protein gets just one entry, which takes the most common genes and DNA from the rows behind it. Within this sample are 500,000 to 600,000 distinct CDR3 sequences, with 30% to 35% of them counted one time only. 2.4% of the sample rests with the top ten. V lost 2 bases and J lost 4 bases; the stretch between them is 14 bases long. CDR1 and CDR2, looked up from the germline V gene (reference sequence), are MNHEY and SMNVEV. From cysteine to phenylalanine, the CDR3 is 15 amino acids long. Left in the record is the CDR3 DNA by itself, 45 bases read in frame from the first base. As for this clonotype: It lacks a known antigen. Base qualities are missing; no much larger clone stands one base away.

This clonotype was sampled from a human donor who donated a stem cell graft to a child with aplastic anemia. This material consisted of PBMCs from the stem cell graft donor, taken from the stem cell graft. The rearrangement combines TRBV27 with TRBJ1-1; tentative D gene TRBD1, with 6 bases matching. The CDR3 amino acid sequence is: CASSLLGGRGTEAFF. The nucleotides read TGTGCCAGCAGTTTACTCGGGGGCAGGGGCACTGAAGCTTTCTTT.